One and the same sample provided the 24 T cell receptor beta chains below, sequenced in a study of blood T cell repertoires in COVID-19. TCRdb's copy holds only in-frame clones and misses some; the assay was immunoSEQ multiplex PCR. The table lists fewer than 250,000 clones, around 90% of them singletons. The sample comprised peripheral blood. These receptors originate from a man in his sixties who had recovered from COVID-19.

The V call is TRBV7-9, the J call TRBJ2-1; 9 bases match TRBD2. This CDR3 region has 16 residues. The trim removed 1 base at V and 2 bases at J, leaving 3 bases unmatched. In germline, CDR1 is SEHNR, CDR2 FQNEAQ (reference sequence). In nucleotides, the CDR3 is TGTGCCAGCAGCTTAGGGCTAGCGGGAACCTACAATGAGCAGTTCTTC. Translated, it gives CASSLGLAGTYNEQFF.

The chain joins TRBV10-3 to TRBJ1-5; 8 nucleotides match TRBD1. The CDR3 length is 13 residues. Germline CDR1 is ENHRY and CDR2 is SYGVKD. Trimming removed 10 bases from V and 6 bases from J; junction bases left unmatched: 8. The CDR3 loop reads CATQQGEGQPQHF. In DNA, the CDR3 is TGTGCCACTCAACAGGGGGAGGGTCAGCCCCAGCATTTT.

The chain uses TRBV4-3 and TRBJ2-7, with TRBD1 matching over 9 bases. Germline V gene data show CDR1 as LGHNA and CDR2 as YSLEER. The CDR3 runs 14 residues. The J segment lost 3 bases and the V segment lost 5 bases, leaving 5 bases of the junction unmatched. The CDR3 DNA sequence: TGCGCCAGCAGCTCCGGGACAGGGCGCTACGAGCAGTACTTC. Amino acids: CASSSGTGRYEQYF.

V usage is TRBV12-3 or TRBV12-4 and J usage is TRBJ2-2, with a weak D call TRBD1 (6 bases). V was pared by 11 bases and J by 7 bases, with 17 bases between. The CDR3 runs to 13 residues. Here the CDR3 DNA reads TGTGCCCCCGAACAGGGAATTGACGGGGAGCTGTTTTTT. Amino acids: CAPEQGIDGELFF.

The CDR3: CASSFDRGTGELFF. The DNA of the CDR3 is TGTGCCAGCAGCTTTGACAGGGGGACCGGGGAGCTGTTTTTT. V gene TRBV7-7 combines with J gene TRBJ2-2, with 9 bases matching TRBD1. After removal of 3 bases from V and 5 bases from J, the junction contained 1 base not matched to a gene. Germline assignment: CDR1 SSHAT and CDR2 FNYEAQ (reference sequence). This CDR3 is built from 14 residues.

This sequence joins TRBV19 and TRBJ2-2; D not certain. Trimming left V 1 base short and J 1 base short, with 4 bases between. In germline, CDR1 is LNHDA, CDR2 SQIVND (reference sequence). This CDR3 region has 14 residues. CDR3 sequence (DNA): TGTGCCAGTAGTATAGTCAGGAACACCGGGGAGCTGTTTTTT. This sequence encodes CASSIVRNTGELFF.

The rearrangement uses TRBV18 and TRBJ2-2; D is unclear. V lost 2 bases, J lost 1 base, and 11 bases lay in between. The germline V gene has CDR1 KGHSH and CDR2 LQKENI. The CDR3 covers 16 residues. CDR3 sequence (DNA): TGTGCCAGCTCACCAGACTTAATCCGGAACACCGGGGAGCTGTTTTTT. This codes for CASSPDLIRNTGELFF.

This rearrangement joins TRBV20-1 to TRBJ2-3, with unresolved D. In germline, CDR1 is DFQATT, CDR2 SNEGSKA (reference sequence). Trimming shortened V by 6 bases and J by 3 bases, and 4 bases separated the two germline ends. The CDR3 has 10 residues. CDR3 in amino acids: CSAQTDTQYF. CDR3 DNA: TGCAGTGCCCAGACAGATACGCAGTATTTT.

The chain has TRBV3-1 (or the pseudogene TRBV3-2) and TRBJ2-2; 9 nucleotides align to TRBD1. Trimming at V came to 4 bases and at J to 6 bases, leaving 3 bases not matched to a gene. This CDR3 region has 14 residues. CDR1 is LGHDT, CDR2 YNNKEL, per germline (reference sequence). CDR3 amino acids: CASSRDRAAGELFF. CDR3 nucleotides: TGTGCCAGCAGCCGGGACAGGGCGGCCGGGGAGCTGTTTTTT.

The chain couples TRBV7-6 to TRBJ1-3; D unclear. CDR1 is SGHVS and CDR2 is FNYEAQ in the germline V gene. V lost 1 base, J lost 2 bases, and 6 bases lay in between. This CDR3 spans 14 amino acids. DNA for the CDR3: TGTGCCAGCAGCTTAGTGTCGGCTGGAAACACCATATATTTT. Its translation: CASSLVSAGNTIYF.

The chain uses TRBV28 and TRBJ2-3; tentatively, D is TRBD2 (6 bases). Trimming took off 4 bases at V and 3 bases at J, with 8 bases between the two ends. The CDR3 extends over 13 amino acids. Germline V gives CDR1 MDHEN, CDR2 SYDVKM. The CDR3 spells CASSSAGTDTQYF. The CDR3 DNA is TGTGCCAGCAGTTCTGCGGGAACAGATACGCAGTATTTT. Variable domain in full (rest from reference TRBV28 and TRBJ2-3): DVKVTQSSRYLVKRTGEKVFLECVQDMDHENMFWYRQDPGLGLRLIYFSYDVKMKEKGDIPEGYSVSREKKERFSLILESASTNQTSMYLCASSSAGTDTQYFGPGTRLTVL.

This rearrangement joins TRBV28 to TRBJ1-1, with TRBD1 as a possible D gene (6 bases). Looked up from germline, CDR1 is MDHEN and CDR2 is SYDVKM. The CDR3 loop spans 13 amino acids. V was pared by 6 bases and J by 3 bases, with 11 bases between. CDR3 DNA sequence: TGTGCCAGCAGCTTACAGGGATACACTGAAGCTTTCTTT. It encodes CASSLQGYTEAFF.

The V and J genes are TRBV4-1 and TRBJ2-5; 8 nucleotides agree with TRBD2. This CDR3 comprises 16 residues. Germline V CDR1 and CDR2: MGHRA, YSYEKL. V was pared by 1 base and J by 5 bases, with 9 bases of the junction left unmatched. CDR3 sequence reads: CASSQAPAGESETQYF. The DNA for the CDR3 is TGCGCCAGCAGCCAAGCCCCAGCGGGGGAATCGGAGACCCAGTACTTC.

The CDR3, as DNA: TGTGCCAGCAGCTTAAACAGCCCTGAAGGCTACACCTTC. This translates into CASSLNSPEGYTF. V and J are TRBV11-2 and TRBJ1-2; D remains unclear. This CDR3 comprises 13 residues. Looked up from germline, CDR1 is SGHAT and CDR2 is FQNNGV. The V end lost 2 bases, the J end lost 8 bases, and 12 bases lay between the germline ends.

A single count supports this clone. The chain has TRBV20-1 and TRBJ1-1, with D maybe TRBD1 (6 bases). The CDR3 totals 13 residues. Germline CDR1 reads DFQATT; CDR2 reads SNEGSKA (reference sequence). V was pared by 3 bases and J by 6 bases, with 14 bases between. For the CDR3, the DNA is TGCAGTGCTAGTACGAACAGGGAGTCTGAAGCTTTCTTT. Encoded protein: CSASTNRESEAFF.

The genes are TRBV5-1 and TRBJ2-3; TRBD2 aligns across 7 bases. This CDR3 has 16 residues. The V gene's germline CDR1 is SGHRS and CDR2 YFSETQ. J lost 4 bases, V lost 0 bases, and 8 bases had no gene match. In DNA form, the CDR3 reads TGCGCCAGCAGCTTGGATGGGGCGGGAGCGGCAGATACGCAGTATTTT. This sequence encodes CASSLDGAGAADTQYF. The whole variable domain, remainder taken from reference TRBV5-1 and TRBJ2-3, is KAGVTQTPRYLIKTRGQQVTLSCSPISGHRSVSWYQQTPGQGLQFLFEYFSETQRNKGNFPGRFSGRQFSNSRSEMNVSTLELGDSALYLCASSLDGAGAADTQYFGPGTRLTVL.

Only one count was recorded for this clone. Other DNA sequences of this sample code for an identical CDR3. The chain uses TRBV6-5 and TRBJ1-5, with TRBD1 identical over 7 bases. The CDR3 consists of 15 residues. The germline V gene has CDR1 MNHEY and CDR2 SVGAGI. Germline trimming cut 5 bases from V and 0 bases from J; bases unmatched to any gene: 4. As DNA, the CDR3 is TGTGCCAGCAGTCGGACAGGATATAGCAATCAGCCCCAGCATTTT. Translated: CASSRTGYSNQPQHF.

The J gene is TRBJ1-5, the V gene TRBV7-2; TRBD1 matches 9 bases. V lost 5 bases, J lost 7 bases, and 6 bases stayed unmatched. CDR3 size: 14 residues. Germline V gene sequence: CDR1 SGHTA, CDR2 FQGNSA. CDR3 amino acids: CASSPGQGGQPQHF. The CDR3 bases are TGTGCCAGCAGCCCGGGACAGGGAGGGCAGCCCCAGCATTTT.

The genes are TRBV19 and TRBJ1-2, with 10 bases aligning to TRBD1. V lost 6 bases, J lost 3 bases, and 13 bases stayed unmatched. This CDR3 is built from 17 residues. Germline values: CDR1 LNHDA, CDR2 SQIVND (reference sequence). The CDR3 reads CASRKPGQGKGDYGYTF. The CDR3 DNA is TGTGCCAGTAGAAAGCCGGGACAGGGGAAGGGAGACTATGGCTACACCTTC.

This chain connects TRBV9 to TRBJ2-3; D ambiguous. V lost 3 bases and J lost 3, with 11 bases in between. Germline lookup yields CDR1 SGDLS and CDR2 YYNGEE. The CDR3 extends over 14 amino acids. The CDR3 nucleotides are TGTGCCAGCAGCGCCGTCCCCTCTACAGATACGCAGTATTTT. Encoded protein: CASSAVPSTDTQYF.

The V call is TRBV5-6, the J call TRBJ2-2, with 10 bases that match TRBD2. V lost 0 bases and J lost 7; bases outside the gene matches: 9. This CDR3 contains 17 residues. Germline CDR1 and CDR2: SGHDT and YYEEEE. DNA of the CDR3: TGTGCCAGCAGCTTGGACCTAGCGGGGGCCCGCAGCGGGGAGCTGTTTTTT. Translated, it gives CASSLDLAGARSGELFF.

The chain combines TRBV5-1 with TRBJ2-7, with 8 bases identical to TRBD1. Germline CDR1 SGHRS, CDR2 YFSETQ. The CDR3 consists of 15 residues. The J segment lost 2 bases and the V segment lost 3 bases, leaving 7 bases of the junction unmatched. CDR3 amino acids: CASSYTGQGAYEQYF. CDR3 in DNA: TGCGCCAGCAGCTATACCGGACAGGGAGCCTACGAGCAGTACTTC. The whole variable domain, filled in from reference TRBV5-1 and TRBJ2-7, reads KAGVTQTPRYLIKTRGQQVTLSCSPISGHRSVSWYQQTPGQGLQFLFEYFSETQRNKGNFPGRFSGRQFSNSRSEMNVSTLELGDSALYLCASSYTGQGAYEQYFGPGTRLTVT.

The rearrangement joins TRBV30 to TRBJ2-1; D may be TRBD2 (6 bases). Trimming stripped 8 bases from V and 9 bases from J, with 14 bases between. This CDR3 has 11 residues. From germline, CDR1 is GTSNPN and CDR2 SVGIG (reference sequence). CDR3 sequence reads: CAGSLGGEQFF. CDR3 DNA: TGTGCCGGATCCTTGGGGGGTGAGCAGTTCTTC.

This chain links TRBV3-1 (or the pseudogene TRBV3-2) with TRBJ1-3, with a possible D match to TRBD1 (5 bases). In germline, CDR1 is LGHDT, CDR2 YNNKEL (reference sequence). V was cut by 4 bases and J by 7 bases, with 11 bases left in between. This CDR3 is 13 amino acids long. CDR3 DNA: TGTGCCAGCAGCCTAGGACAAGGGAACACCATATATTTT. The encoded protein is CASSLGQGNTIYF.